This is a list of T cell receptor beta chains from one sample in a study of T cells in Graves' hyperthyroidism and ophthalmopathy. TCRdb used MiXCR to reprocess the multiplex PCR reads, holding one entry per CDR3 protein. The sample gives hundreds of thousands of distinct CDR3 sequences, about 43% of which show up once; 8.2% is in the top ten. Sequenced material: peripheral blood or thyroid tissue (not recorded which). The receptor source for this set is a woman under 30 with Graves' hyperthyroidism. The CDR3 runs from the conserved cysteine through the conserved F or W. A D gene is named only where the DNA matches it firmly. Only part of the rows carry a size: once, few, many, or a class if the clone is expanded.

V	D	size	J	CDR3	DNA
TRBV20-1	TRBD1	.	TRBJ2-5	CSASTGTGSRETQYF	TGCAGTGCGAGTACAGGGACAGGGTCGCGTGAGACCCAGTACTTC
TRBV7-2	TRBD1	.	TRBJ2-2	CASSPTGVHTGELFF	TGTGCCAGCAGCCCGACAGGGGTCCACACCGGGGAGCTGTTTTTT
TRBV29-1	TRBD2	.	TRBJ2-7	CSGRLAGVCEQYF	TGCAGTGGCCGACTAGCGGGAGTTTGCGAGCAGTACTTC
TRBV29-1	.	.	TRBJ1-2	CSGGSYGYTF	TGCAGCGGGGGGTCCTATGGCTACACCTTC
TRBV25-1	TRBD1	.	TRBJ1-3	CASSLRQGSGNTIYF	TGTGCCAGCAGTCTACGACAGGGCTCTGGAAACACCATATATTTT
TRBV7-9	.	many	TRBJ1-1	CASSLISDTEAFF	TGTGCCAGCAGCTTAATTTCGGACACTGAAGCTTTCTTT
TRBV10-3	TRBD1	.	TRBJ2-7	CAIRAGTASYEQYF	TGTGCCATCAGGGCCGGGACAGCCTCCTACGAGCAGTACTTC
TRBV20-1	.	few	TRBJ2-7	CSARGQKYEQYF	TGCAGTGCTAGAGGACAAAAATACGAGCAGTACTTC
TRBV7-9	.	.	TRBJ1-2	CASSLGTAHGYTF	TGTGCCAGCAGCTTAGGAACCGCACATGGCTACACCTTC
TRBV2	TRBD2	many	TRBJ2-7	CASRPGGSSYEQYF	TGTGCCAGCCGTCCGGGCGGGAGCTCCTACGAGCAGTACTTC
TRBV7-3	.	many	TRBJ1-1	CASSFTKNTEAFF	TGTGCCAGCAGCTTTACAAAGAACACTGAAGCTTTCTTT
TRBV29-1	TRBD1	.	TRBJ1-2	CSVDGRGDRAESYTF	TGCAGCGTTGACGGAAGGGGGGACAGGGCCGAAAGCTACACCTTC
TRBV13	.	.	TRBJ1-2	CASSLPGVYGYTF	TGTGCCAGCAGCTTGCCAGGGGTCTATGGCTACACCTTC
TRBV19	.	.	TRBJ1-5	CASSMEGRVWDQPQHF	TGTGCCAGTAGTATGGAGGGCAGGGTGTGGGATCAGCCCCAGCATTTT
TRBV20-1	TRBD1	.	TRBJ2-2	CSASAGGYTGELFF	TGCAGTGCTAGCGCAGGGGGTTACACCGGGGAGCTGTTTTTT
TRBV19	TRBD1	.	TRBJ1-1	CASSTGQGKLMNTEAFF	TGTGCCAGTAGTACCGGACAGGGTAAGCTTATGAACACTGAAGCTTTCTTT
TRBV10-3	.	.	TRBJ1-6	CASSERTNSPLHF	TGTGCCAGCAGTGAACGGACAAATTCACCCCTCCACTTT
TRBV15	TRBD1	.	TRBJ2-6	CATSDRQGRSGANVLTF	TGTGCCACCAGCGACCGACAGGGACGCTCTGGGGCCAACGTCCTGACTTTC
TRBV7-9	.	once	TRBJ2-7	CASSFSGTGGEQYF	TGTGCCAGCAGCTTTAGCGGGACAGGAGGCGAGCAGTACTTC
TRBV4-1	.	.	TRBJ1-1	CASSQGERQVEAFF	TGCGCCAGCAGCCAAGGGGAACGACAGGTTGAAGCTTTCTTT
TRBV7-9	TRBD1	few	TRBJ2-7	CASTQRTGTAYEQYF	TGTGCCAGCACCCAAAGGACAGGGACGGCCTACGAGCAGTACTTC
TRBV25-1	.	few	TRBJ1-2	CASSTGVSYGYTF	TGTGCCAGCAGTACGGGGGTATCCTATGGCTACACCTTC
TRBV7-6	.	few	TRBJ2-7	CASSRGIEQYF	TGTGCCAGCAGCAGGGGAATCGAGCAGTACTTC
TRBV7-9	TRBD1	few	TRBJ1-2	CASSPSDRVNNGYTF	TGTGCCAGCAGCCCCTCGGACAGGGTCAATAATGGCTACACCTTC
TRBV10-3	TRBD1	few	TRBJ2-7	CAISESDRAYGQYF	TGTGCCATCAGTGAGTCGGACAGGGCCTACGGGCAGTACTTC
TRBV25-1	.	many	TRBJ2-7	CASSEYPGGQTYEQYF	TGTGCCAGCAGTGAATACCCAGGCGGCCAAACCTACGAGCAGTACTTC
TRBV7-2	TRBD1	.	TRBJ2-3	CASSLPGQGADTQYF	TGTGCCAGCAGCCTCCCCGGACAGGGGGCAGATACGCAGTATTTT
TRBV7-8	.	few	TRBJ2-5	CASSLRLKETQYF	TGTGCCAGCAGTTTAAGACTAAAAGAGACCCAGTACTTC
TRBV5-1	.	.	TRBJ1-1	CASSLERGGTEAFF	TGCGCCAGCAGCTTGGAAAGGGGGGGCACTGAAGCTTTCTTT
TRBV6-5	TRBD1	few	TRBJ2-5	CASSTGQGLQETQYF	TGTGCCAGCAGTACGGGACAGGGGCTTCAAGAGACCCAGTACTTC
TRBV19	.	.	TRBJ2-2	CASSIGYNKNTGELFF	TGTGCCAGTAGTATAGGGTACAATAAGAACACCGGGGAGCTGTTTTTT
TRBV7-6	TRBD1	.	TRBJ1-3	CASSLYRGPNTIYF	TGTGCCAGCAGCTTATACAGGGGGCCTAACACCATATATTTT
TRBV10-3	TRBD1	few	TRBJ1-2	CASSQFRGQGAGYGYTF	TGTGCCAGCAGTCAGTTTAGGGGACAGGGCGCGGGCTATGGCTACACCTTC
TRBV7-2	.	.	TRBJ2-2	CASSQDLGEGRKLFF	TGTGCCAGCAGCCAAGATCTGGGAGAAGGTAGGAAGCTGTTTTTT
TRBV29-1	.	many	TRBJ1-2	CSVEGPDVGYTF	TGCAGCGTTGAGGGACCGGACGTGGGCTACACCTTC